Listed here are 17 T cell receptor beta chains from one sample, sequenced in a study of OX40 agonist ivuxolimab in advanced cancers. Produced via immunoSEQ multiplex PCR; TCRdb's table is partial and in-frame only. The sample carries 55,000 to 70,000 clones, 90% to 95% recorded once. This specimen consisted of CD4+ or CD8+ T cells sorted from blood, obtained in a trial of the OX40 agonist ivuxolimab. These receptors came from an adult with an advanced solid tumor such as melanoma, head and neck, liver or kidney cancer.

This sequence joins TRBV30 and TRBJ1-6; possible D gene TRBD1, 5 bases. The CDR3 runs 17 residues. Germline V gene lookup returns CDR1 GTSNPN and CDR2 SVGIG (reference sequence). V was clipped by 0 bases and J by 6 bases, with 18 bases between them. The CDR3 here is CAWSVGDLKTFNSPLHF. CDR3 DNA sequence: TGTGCCTGGAGTGTCGGGGACCTAAAAACCTTTAATTCACCCCTCCACTTT.

The chain couples TRBV7-2 to TRBJ1-6; TRBD1 matches at 8 bases. The V gene's germline CDR1 is SGHTA and CDR2 FQGNSA. V was clipped by 1 base and J by 10 bases; unmatched bases: 15. This CDR3 has 18 residues. The CDR3 reads CASSLGFGTGSFLSPLHF. The CDR3, as DNA: TGTGCCAGCAGCTTAGGCTTCGGGACAGGTTCGTTCCTCTCACCCCTCCACTTT.

The gene calls are TRBV4-2 and TRBJ1-6, with D uncertain. The CDR3 contains 13 residues. Germline V lookup: CDR1 LGHNA, CDR2 YNFKEQ. With 4 bases removed from V and 10 bases from J, the gap between germline ends came to 11 bases. The CDR3 coding sequence is TGTGCCAGCAGCCCCCCCAACGGGTCACCCCTCCACTTT. Translating it yields CASSPPNGSPLHF.

The rearrangement links TRBV9 to TRBJ2-6; perhaps TRBD1 as D (6 bases). V lost 3 bases and J 0 bases, leaving 13 bases between the germline ends. This CDR3 contains 17 residues. Germline V gene sequence: CDR1 SGDLS, CDR2 YYNGEE. CDR3 bases: TGTGCCAGCAGCGGCGCCACAGGGAGCTCTGGGGCCAACGTCCTGACTTTC. It translates to CASSGATGSSGANVLTF.

This clone rates as medium-sized. The chain employs TRBV6-5 and TRBJ1-2; TRBD1 aligns across 8 bases. There are 13 residues in the CDR3. Per germline, CDR1 MNHEY and CDR2 SVGAGI. V dropped 10 bases and J dropped 0; count of bases not matched to a gene: 4. CDR3 DNA: TGTGCCACTCCACAGGGGGCTAACTATGGCTACACCTTC. Translating it yields CATPQGANYGYTF.

This chain links TRBV6-5 with TRBJ1-1; 8 bases agree with TRBD1. The germline V gene encodes CDR1 MNHEY and CDR2 SVGAGI. The CDR3 is 13 amino acids. Trimming at V came to 6 bases and at J to 5 bases, leaving 5 bases not matched to a gene. CDR3 protein: CASSGQGATEAFF. The CDR3 DNA reads as TGTGCCAGCAGCGGTCAGGGGGCGACTGAAGCTTTCTTT.

The V call is TRBV12-5, the J call TRBJ1-2; D is undetermined. V was pared by 10 bases and J by 6 bases, with 15 bases between. CDR1 and CDR2 from the germline V gene are LGHNT and FRNRAP. This CDR3 has 12 residues. The chain's CDR3 is CAIPAPRDGYTF. In DNA form, the CDR3 reads TGTGCTATTCCAGCTCCCCGGGATGGCTACACCTTC.

The genes are TRBV7-2 and TRBJ1-2; tentatively, D is TRBD1 (6 bases). The CDR3 extends over 15 amino acids. Germline-derived CDR1 and CDR2 are SGHTA and FQGNSA. Trimming shortened V by 5 bases and J by 8 bases, and 21 bases separated the two germline ends. This chain's CDR3 is CASSQQGSPPTGYTF. DNA of the CDR3: TGTGCCAGCAGCCAACAGGGTTCACCACCCACGGGCTACACCTTC.

The chain is built from TRBV6-4 and TRBJ1-4; perhaps TRBD1 as D (5 bases). The CDR3 runs to 16 residues. Trimming took off 6 bases at V and 2 bases at J, with 16 bases between the two ends. Germline-derived CDR1 and CDR2 are MRHNA and SNTAGT. The CDR3 DNA follows: TGTGCCAGCAGGCCGGGACCAAGAGGGACTAATGAAAAACTGTTTTTT. Protein sequence: CASRPGPRGTNEKLFF.

V is TRBV14 and J is TRBJ1-1, with a weak D call TRBD1 (6 bases). Trimming took off 3 bases at V and 6 bases at J, with 17 bases between the two ends. CDR1 and CDR2 from the germline V gene are SGHDN and FVKESK. The CDR3 runs 15 residues. CDR3 nucleotides: TGTGCCAGCAGCCACCAGACAGGCGAGGGGGCTGAAGCTTTCTTT. This translates into CASSHQTGEGAEAFF.

The chain links TRBV4-1 to TRBJ2-7; TRBD1 might be the D (5 bases). Per germline, CDR1 MGHRA and CDR2 YSYEKL. CDR3 length equals 16 residues. The V end was cut by 4 bases, the J end by 0 bases, with 16 bases between. Written as DNA, the CDR3 is TGCGCCAGCAGCCCCGAAGTTGGAGACAGCTCCTACGAGCAGTACTTC. Translated: CASSPEVGDSSYEQYF.

V and J are TRBV6-5 and TRBJ2-1, with 7 bases fitting TRBD2. Per the germline V gene, CDR1 is MNHEY and CDR2 is SVGAGI. J gave up 2 bases and V 11 bases, and 6 bases lay outside the gene matches. The CDR3 runs 13 residues. This CDR3 reads CAGGVGPYNEQFF. Written as DNA, the CDR3 is TGTGCCGGGGGGGTAGGGCCCTACAATGAGCAGTTCTTC.

V usage is TRBV2 and J usage is TRBJ1-1; no firm D call. Per germline, CDR1 SNHLY and CDR2 FYNNEI. Between the trimmed V and J ends, which lost 10 bases and 0 bases, there was a span of 15 bases. The CDR3 extends over 14 amino acids. The CDR3 bases are TGTGCCAACCCTCCCAGGAGTTTGAACACTGAAGCTTTCTTT. This translates into CANPPRSLNTEAFF.

The chain joins TRBV25-1 to TRBJ1-2; D perhaps matches TRBD1 (6 bases). The CDR3 extends over 13 amino acids. V was shortened by 3 bases and J by 5 bases, with 10 bases between the two germline ends. The germline CDR1 and CDR2 sequences are MGHDK and SYGVNS. In DNA form, the CDR3 reads TGTGCCAGCAGTGAGCAGGGGCCATATGGCTACACCTTC. Its translation is CASSEQGPYGYTF.

The rearrangement uses TRBV27 and TRBJ1-6, with D possibly matching TRBD1 (5 bases). Germline V gives CDR1 MNHEY, CDR2 SMNVEV (reference sequence). V was pared by 6 bases and J by 8 bases, with 26 bases between. This CDR3 comprises 18 residues. For the CDR3, the DNA is TGTGCCAGCAGGTACATCGGGACTCTTCGGTGGCAGGATTCACCCCTCCACTTT. Encoded protein: CASRYIGTLRWQDSPLHF.

V gene TRBV2 combines with J gene TRBJ1-5, with D maybe TRBD1 (6 bases). The CDR3 contains 14 residues. The V gene lost 7 bases and the J gene lost 1 base, with 11 bases spanning the gap. CDR1 and CDR2 (germline): SNHLY, FYNNEI. Here the CDR3 reads CASTFTGSNQPQHF. DNA for the CDR3: TGTGCCAGCACCTTTACAGGGAGCAATCAGCCCCAGCATTTT.

The gene calls are TRBV7-3 and TRBJ1-5; possible D gene TRBD1, 5 bases. Germline V CDR1 and CDR2: SGHTA, FQGTGA. CDR3 length: 18 amino acids. Trimming removed 2 bases from V and 2 bases from J, with 19 bases in between. CDR3 sequence (DNA): TGTGCCAGCAGCTTATTGGGGTTACGGGGGATCCGCAATCAGCCCCAGCATTTT. Translating it yields CASSLLGLRGIRNQPQHF.